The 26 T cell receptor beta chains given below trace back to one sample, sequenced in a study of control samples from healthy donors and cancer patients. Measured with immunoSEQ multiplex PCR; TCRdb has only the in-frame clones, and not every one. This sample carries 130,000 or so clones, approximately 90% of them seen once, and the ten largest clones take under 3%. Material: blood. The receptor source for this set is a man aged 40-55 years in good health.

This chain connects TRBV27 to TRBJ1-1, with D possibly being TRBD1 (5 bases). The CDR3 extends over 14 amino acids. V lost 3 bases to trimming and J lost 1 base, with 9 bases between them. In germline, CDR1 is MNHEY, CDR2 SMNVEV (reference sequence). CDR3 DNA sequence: TGTGCCAGCAGTTTGGGACGGTGGAACACTGAAGCTTTCTTT. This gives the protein CASSLGRWNTEAFF.

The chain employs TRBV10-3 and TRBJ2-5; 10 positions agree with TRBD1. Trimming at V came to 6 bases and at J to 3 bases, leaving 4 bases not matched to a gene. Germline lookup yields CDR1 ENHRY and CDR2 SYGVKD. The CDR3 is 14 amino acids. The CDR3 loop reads CAIRSGTGEETQYF. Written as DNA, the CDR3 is TGTGCCATCAGATCCGGGACAGGGGAAGAGACCCAGTACTTC.

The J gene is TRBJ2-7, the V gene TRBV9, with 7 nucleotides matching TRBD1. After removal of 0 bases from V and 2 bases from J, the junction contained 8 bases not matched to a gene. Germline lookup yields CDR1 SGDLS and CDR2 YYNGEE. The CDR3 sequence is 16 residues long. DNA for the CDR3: TGTGCCAGCAGCGTAGGGGTGGGGGACAGTGCCTACGAGCAGTACTTC. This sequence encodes CASSVGVGDSAYEQYF.

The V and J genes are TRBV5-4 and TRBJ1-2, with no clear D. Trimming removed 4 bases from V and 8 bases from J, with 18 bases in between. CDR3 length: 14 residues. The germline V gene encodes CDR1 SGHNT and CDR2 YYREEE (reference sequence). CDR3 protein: CASSPIGGSEGYTF. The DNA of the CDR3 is TGTGCCAGCAGCCCCATCGGTGGATCTGAAGGCTACACCTTC.

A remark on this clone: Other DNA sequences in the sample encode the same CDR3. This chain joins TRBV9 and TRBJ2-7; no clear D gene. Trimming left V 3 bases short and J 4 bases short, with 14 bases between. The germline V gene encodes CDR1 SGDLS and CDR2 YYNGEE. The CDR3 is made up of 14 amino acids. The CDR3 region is CASSGGPEPYEQYF. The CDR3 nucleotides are TGTGCCAGCAGCGGTGGGCCCGAGCCTTACGAGCAGTACTTC.

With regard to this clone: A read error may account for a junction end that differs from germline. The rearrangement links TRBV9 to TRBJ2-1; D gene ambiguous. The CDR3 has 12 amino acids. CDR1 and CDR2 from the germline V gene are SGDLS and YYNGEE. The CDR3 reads CASSVKSDGQFF. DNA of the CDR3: TGCGCCAGCAGCGTAAAATCGGACGGGCAGTTCTTC.

CDR3 protein: CASSVGLDYEQYF. The DNA of the CDR3 is TGTGCCAGCAGCGTAGGTCTGGACTACGAGCAGTACTTC. The gene calls are TRBV9 and TRBJ2-7; unclear D gene. The V end lost 0 bases, the J end lost 3 bases, and 7 bases lay between the germline ends. CDR1 is SGDLS, CDR2 YYNGEE, per germline. The CDR3 length is 13 residues.

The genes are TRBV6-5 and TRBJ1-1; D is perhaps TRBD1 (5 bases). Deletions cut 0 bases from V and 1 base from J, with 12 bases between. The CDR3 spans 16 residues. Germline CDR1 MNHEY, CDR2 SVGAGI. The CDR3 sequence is CASSYSIGHTNTEAFF. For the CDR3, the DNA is TGTGCCAGCAGTTACTCGATAGGACATACGAACACTGAAGCTTTCTTT.

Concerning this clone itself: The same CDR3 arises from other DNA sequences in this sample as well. CDR3 residues: CASSLGLAGENTGELFF. The DNA of the CDR3 is TGTGCCAGCAGCCTCGGACTAGCGGGGGAGAACACCGGGGAGCTGTTTTTT. The V call is TRBV5-4, the J call TRBJ2-2; 13 positions agree with TRBD2. CDR3 length: 17 residues. Germline CDR1 reads SGHNT; CDR2 reads YYREEE (reference sequence). Unmatched junction bases numbered 4, after V lost 4 bases and J lost 1 base.

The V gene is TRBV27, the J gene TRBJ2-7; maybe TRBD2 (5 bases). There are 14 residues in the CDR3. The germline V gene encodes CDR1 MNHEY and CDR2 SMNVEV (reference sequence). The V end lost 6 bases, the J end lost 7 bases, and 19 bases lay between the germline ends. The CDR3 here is CASSRGGGLGEQYF. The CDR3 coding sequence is TGTGCCAGCAGCCGGGGTGGCGGGCTGGGAGAGCAGTACTTC.

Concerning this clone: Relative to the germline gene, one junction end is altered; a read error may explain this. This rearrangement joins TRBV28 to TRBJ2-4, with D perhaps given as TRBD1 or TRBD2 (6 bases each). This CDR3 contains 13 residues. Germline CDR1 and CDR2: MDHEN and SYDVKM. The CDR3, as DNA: TGTGCCAGCAGTTTAGGTGGGGGGCCCCCTCAAAACTTC. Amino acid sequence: CASSLGGGPPQNF.

The CDR3 sequence is CASSLEGGSDGYTF. CDR3 DNA sequence: TGCGCCAGCAGCTTGGAAGGGGGAAGTGATGGCTACACCTTC. The chain is built from TRBV5-1 and TRBJ1-2; D perhaps matches TRBD1 (6 bases). Trimming removed 0 bases at V and 6 bases at J, with 12 bases between. There are 14 residues in the CDR3. Per germline, CDR1 SGHRS and CDR2 YFSETQ.

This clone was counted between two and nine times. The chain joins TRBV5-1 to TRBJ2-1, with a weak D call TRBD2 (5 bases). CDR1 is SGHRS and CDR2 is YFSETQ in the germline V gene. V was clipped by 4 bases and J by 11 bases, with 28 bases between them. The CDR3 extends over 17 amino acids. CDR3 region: CASSPQSTRSGFTKQFF. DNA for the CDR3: TGCGCCAGCAGCCCCCAGAGTACTAGGAGTGGTTTCACTAAGCAGTTCTTC.

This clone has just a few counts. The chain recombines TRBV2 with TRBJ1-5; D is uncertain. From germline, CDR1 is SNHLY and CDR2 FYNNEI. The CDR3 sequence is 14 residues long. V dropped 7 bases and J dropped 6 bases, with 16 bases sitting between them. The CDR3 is CASNWEGPTQPQHF. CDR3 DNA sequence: TGTGCCAGCAATTGGGAGGGCCCGACTCAGCCCCAGCATTTT. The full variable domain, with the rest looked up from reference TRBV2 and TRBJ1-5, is EPEVTQTPSHQVTQMGQEVILRCVPISNHLYFYWYRQILGQKVEFLVSFYNNEISEKSEIFDDQFSVERPDGSNFTLKIRSTKLEDSAMYFCASNWEGPTQPQHFGDGTRLSIL.

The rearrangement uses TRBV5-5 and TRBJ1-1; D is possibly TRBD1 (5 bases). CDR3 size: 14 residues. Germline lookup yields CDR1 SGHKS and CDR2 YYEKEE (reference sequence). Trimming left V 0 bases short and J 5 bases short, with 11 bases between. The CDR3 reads CASSLGWGNTEAFF. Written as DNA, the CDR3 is TGTGCCAGCAGCTTGGGATGGGGGAATACTGAAGCTTTCTTT.

Here the CDR3 DNA reads TGCAGCGTTGACTACGCGGGCCCCGCAGATTTTAACTATGGCTACACCTTC. Its translation is CSVDYAGPADFNYGYTF. The chain links TRBV29-1 to TRBJ1-2; D gene unclear. V was pared by 3 bases and J by 1 base, with 21 bases between. CDR3 length equals 17 residues. The germline CDR1 and CDR2 sequences are SQVTM and ANQGSEA.

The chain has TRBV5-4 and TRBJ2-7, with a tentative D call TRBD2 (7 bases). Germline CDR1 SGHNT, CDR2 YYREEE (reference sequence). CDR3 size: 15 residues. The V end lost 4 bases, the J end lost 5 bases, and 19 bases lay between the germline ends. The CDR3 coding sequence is TGTGCCAGCAGCCGGGGAGGGGGGGGCAGGAACGAGCAGTACTTC. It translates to CASSRGGGGRNEQYF. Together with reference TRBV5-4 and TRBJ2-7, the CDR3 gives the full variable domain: ETGVTQSPTHLIKTRGQQVTLRCSSQSGHNTVSWYQQALGQGPQFIFQYYREEENGRGNFPPRFSGLQFPNYSSELNVNALELDDSALYLCASSRGGGGRNEQYFGPGTRLTVT.

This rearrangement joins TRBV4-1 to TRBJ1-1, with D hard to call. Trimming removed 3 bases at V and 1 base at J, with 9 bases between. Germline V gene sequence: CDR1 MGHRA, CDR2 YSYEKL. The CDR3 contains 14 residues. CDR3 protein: CASSHRAENTEAFF. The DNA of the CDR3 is TGCGCCAGCAGCCATCGGGCGGAGAACACTGAAGCTTTCTTT.

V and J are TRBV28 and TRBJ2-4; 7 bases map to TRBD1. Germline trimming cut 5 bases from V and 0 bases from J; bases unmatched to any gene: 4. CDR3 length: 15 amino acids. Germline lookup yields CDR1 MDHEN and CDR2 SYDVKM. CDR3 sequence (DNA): TGTGCCAGCAGTGAGACAGGGCCAGCCAAAAACATTCAGTACTTC. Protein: CASSETGPAKNIQYF.

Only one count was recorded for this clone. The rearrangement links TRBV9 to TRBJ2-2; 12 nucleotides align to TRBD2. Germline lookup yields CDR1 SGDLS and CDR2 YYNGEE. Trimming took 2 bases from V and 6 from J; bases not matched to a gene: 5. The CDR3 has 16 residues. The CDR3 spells CASSVETSGGSGELFF. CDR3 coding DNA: TGTGCCAGCAGCGTTGAGACTAGCGGGGGTTCCGGGGAGCTGTTTTTT. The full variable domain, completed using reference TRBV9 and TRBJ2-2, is DSGVTQTPKHLITATGQRVTLRCSPRSGDLSVYWYQQSLDQGLQFLIQYYNGEERAKGNILERFSAQQFPDLHSELNLSSLELGDSALYFCASSVETSGGSGELFFGEGSRLTVL.

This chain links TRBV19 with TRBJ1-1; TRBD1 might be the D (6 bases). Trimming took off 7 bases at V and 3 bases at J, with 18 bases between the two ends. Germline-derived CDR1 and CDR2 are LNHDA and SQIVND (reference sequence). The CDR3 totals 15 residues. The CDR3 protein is CASTPGGAPDTEAFF. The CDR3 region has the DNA TGTGCCAGTACCCCGGGGGGGGCCCCCGACACTGAAGCTTTCTTT.

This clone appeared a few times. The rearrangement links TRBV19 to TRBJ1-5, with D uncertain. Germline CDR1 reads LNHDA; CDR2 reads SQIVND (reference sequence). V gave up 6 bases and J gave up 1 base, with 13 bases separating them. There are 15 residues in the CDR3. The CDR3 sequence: CASSRMTISNQPQHF. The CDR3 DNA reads TGTGCCAGTAGCCGAATGACCATCAGCAATCAGCCCCAGCATTTT.

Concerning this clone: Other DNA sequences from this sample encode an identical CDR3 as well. The CDR3 loop reads CATSRDRGTEAFF. The CDR3 nucleotides are TGTGCCACCAGCAGAGATCGGGGCACTGAAGCTTTCTTT. The V call is TRBV15, the J call TRBJ1-1; D not certain. This CDR3 is 13 amino acids long. From germline, CDR1 is LNHNV and CDR2 YYDKDF (reference sequence). Trimming removed 0 bases from V and 4 bases from J, with 6 bases in between.

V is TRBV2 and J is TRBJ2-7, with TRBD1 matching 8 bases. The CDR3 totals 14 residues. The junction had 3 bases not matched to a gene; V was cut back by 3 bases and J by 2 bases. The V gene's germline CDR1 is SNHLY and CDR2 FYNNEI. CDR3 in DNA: TGTGCCAGCAGTGATCAGGGGGCCCCCTACGAGCAGTACTTC. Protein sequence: CASSDQGAPYEQYF.

Here the CDR3 DNA reads TGTGCCAGCTCACCACTCCAAGATACGCAGTATTTT. As protein: CASSPLQDTQYF. The gene calls are TRBV18 and TRBJ2-3; D is unclear. Trimming removed 1 base from V and 5 bases from J, with 4 bases in between. The CDR3 covers 12 residues. Germline lookup yields CDR1 KGHSH and CDR2 LQKENI.

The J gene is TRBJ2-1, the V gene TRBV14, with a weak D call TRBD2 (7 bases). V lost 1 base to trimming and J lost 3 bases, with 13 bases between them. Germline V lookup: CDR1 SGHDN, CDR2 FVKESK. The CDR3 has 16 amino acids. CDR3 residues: CASSQVGGALYNEQFF. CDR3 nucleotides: TGTGCCAGCAGCCAAGTAGGGGGGGCCCTCTACAATGAGCAGTTCTTC.